Listed below are T cell receptor beta chains from one sample, sequenced in a study of beta chain features in type 1 diabetes. Profiled with immunoSEQ multiplex PCR; TCRdb holds only in-frame clones, not every one. Seen here are 250,000 to 300,000 clones, approximately 15% observed once, and the top ten hold about 0.017%. Sequenced sample: naive CD4+ T cells from blood. The receptors here all came from a man aged 25 to 45 with type 1 diabetes. The CDR3 runs from the conserved cysteine through the conserved F or W. The order of the fields is V gene, J gene, CDR3 protein.

>TRBV6-1|TRBJ2-7
CASSVGTSGTVSYEQYF
>TRBV15|TRBJ1-5
CATSRDGRNQPQHF
>TRBV28|TRBJ2-7
CASSLAGTRGYEQYF
>TRBV13|TRBJ2-3
CASSWRTGGVTDTQYF
>TRBV18|TRBJ2-7
CASSPPRDRGIDEQYF
>TRBV10-3|TRBJ1-1
CAIRSNTEAFF
>TRBV18|TRBJ2-7
CASSPDRNSLDEQYF
>TRBV27|TRBJ2-5
CASTRRRTGWLETQYF
>TRBV6-4|TRBJ1-1
CASSEGSDTEAFF
>TRBV5-1|TRBJ1-4
CASSQTGQRNEKLFF
>TRBV7-2|TRBJ2-5
CASSRDRQETQYF